This T cell receptor (beta chain) was recovered during a study of blood T cell repertoires in COVID-19. At the level of the study: Acute and convalescent COVID-19 samples came from the United States, Italy and Spain. T cells, B-cell-depleted T cells, or PBMCs provided the cDNA or gDNA that served as material.

Clones were sequenced by immunoSEQ multiplex PCR, and TCRdb holds only the in-frame ones, with some missing. The sample records about 50,000 clones, around 90% being singletons. The CDR3 loop spans 15 amino acids. Germline CDR1 reads SEHNR; CDR2 reads FQNEAQ (reference sequence). V was cut by 1 base and J by 1 base, with 7 bases left in between. This TCR was recovered from a human donor in a cohort sampled during active COVID-19. The sample taken for sequencing was peripheral blood. V is TRBV7-9 and J is TRBJ1-4; unclear D gene. In DNA form, the CDR3 reads TGTGCCAGCAGCTTAGGGCAGCGAACTAATGAAAAACTGTTTTTT. This encodes CASSLGQRTNEKLFF.